Following are 5 T cell receptor beta chains from one sample sequenced in a study of OX40 agonist ivuxolimab in advanced cancers. The library was obtained by the immunoSEQ multiplex PCR assay. Drawn from immuneACCESS, this table holds only the in-frame rearrangements with V and J called that TCRdb kept. Clones are partly lost; checked studies trace under half to an unresolved V gene and leave the rest unexplained. This sample holds tens of thousands of clones; roughly 94% were observed only once. The ten largest account for roughly 12% of the sample. Source: CD4+ or CD8+ T cells sorted from blood, taken in a trial of the OX40 agonist ivuxolimab. The receptors shown here come from an adult with an advanced solid tumor such as melanoma, head and neck, liver or kidney cancer.

This sequence joins TRBV29-1 and TRBJ2-7, with 15 positions matching TRBD2. Per the germline V gene, CDR1 is SQVTM and CDR2 is ANQGSEA. Trimming at V came to 6 bases and at J to 5 bases, leaving 8 bases not matched to a gene. This CDR3 region has 15 residues. The CDR3 coding sequence is TGCAGCGTAGGACTAGCGGGAGGGAATAAGGACGAGCAGTACTTC. Protein sequence: CSVGLAGGNKDEQYF.

V is TRBV11-2 and J is TRBJ1-1, with D unclear. The CDR3 runs to 12 residues. CDR1 and CDR2 (germline): SGHAT, FQNNGV. V lost 4 bases, J lost 6 bases, and 9 bases lay in between. DNA of the CDR3: TGTGCCAGCAGCTCCGACAAATCTGAAGCTTTCTTT. It specifies CASSSDKSEAFF.

CDR3 residues: CASSKVRGPVSYEQYF. The CDR3 nucleotides are TGTGCCAGCAGCAAAGTAAGAGGGCCGGTTTCCTACGAGCAGTACTTC. V and J are TRBV21-1 and TRBJ2-7; the DNA was not used to check the table's D call, TRBD2. TRBV21-1 is a pseudogene locus. This CDR3 contains 16 residues.

Notes on this clone: At one end, the junction sequence differs from germline, possibly due to a read error. V is TRBV4-1 and J is TRBJ2-7; D could derive from TRBD1 or TRBD2 (6 bases each). The CDR3 is 13 amino acids. Germline CDR1 is MGHRA and CDR2 is YSYEKL. The CDR3 loop reads CASSQESGRRDNF. The CDR3 DNA reads TGCGCCAGCAGCCAAGAGAGCGGCAGGAGGGACAATTTC.

The chain couples TRBV19 to TRBJ1-5, with D possibly matching TRBD1 (5 bases). The CDR3 sequence is 14 residues long. Per the germline V gene, CDR1 is LNHDA and CDR2 is SQIVND (reference sequence). V shed 6 bases and J shed 4 bases, with 13 bases lying between them. CDR3 nucleotide sequence: TGTGCCAGTAGGGGGGGATATGGGAATCAGCCCCAGCATTTT. Its protein product is CASRGGYGNQPQHF.